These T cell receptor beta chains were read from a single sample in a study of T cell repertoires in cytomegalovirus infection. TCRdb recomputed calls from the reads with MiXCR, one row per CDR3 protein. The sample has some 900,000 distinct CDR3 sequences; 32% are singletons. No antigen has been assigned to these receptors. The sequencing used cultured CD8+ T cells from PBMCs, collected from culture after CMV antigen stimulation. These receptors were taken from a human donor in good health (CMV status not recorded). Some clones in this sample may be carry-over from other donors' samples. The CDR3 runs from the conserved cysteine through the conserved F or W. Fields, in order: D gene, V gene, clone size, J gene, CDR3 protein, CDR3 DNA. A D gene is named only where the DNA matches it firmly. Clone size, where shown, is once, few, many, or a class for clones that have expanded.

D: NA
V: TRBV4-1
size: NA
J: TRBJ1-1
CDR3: CASSQADGPMNTEAFF
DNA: TGCGCCAGCAGCCAAGCTGATGGACCCATGAACACTGAAGCTTTCTTT

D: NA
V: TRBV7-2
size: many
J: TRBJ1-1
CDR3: CASSLDGGARTEAFF
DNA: TGTGCCAGCAGCTTAGATGGGGGGGCGAGGACTGAAGCTTTCTTT

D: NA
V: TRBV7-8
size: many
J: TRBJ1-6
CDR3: CASSLGASGSSYNSPLHF
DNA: TGTGCCAGCAGCTTAGGAGCATCGGGGAGCTCCTATAATTCACCCCTCCACTTT

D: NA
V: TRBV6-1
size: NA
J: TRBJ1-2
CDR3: CASKSLGTAHGYTF
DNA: TGTGCCAGCAAATCTCTCGGGACGGCACATGGCTACACCTTC

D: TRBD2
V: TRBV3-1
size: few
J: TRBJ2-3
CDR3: CASSQDRGGALDTQYF
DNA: TGTGCCAGCAGCCAAGACCGGGGGGGGGCCTTAGATACGCAGTATTTT

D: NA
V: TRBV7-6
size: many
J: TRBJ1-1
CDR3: CASSPLEGGVNTEAFF
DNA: TGTGCCAGCAGCCCCCTTGAGGGGGGTGTGAACACTGAAGCTTTCTTT

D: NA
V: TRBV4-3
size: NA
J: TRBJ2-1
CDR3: CASSHSRGAYAGNEQFF
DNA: TGCGCCAGCAGCCACTCCCGGGGGGCCTACGCTGGGAATGAGCAGTTCTTC

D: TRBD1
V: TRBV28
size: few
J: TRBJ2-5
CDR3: CASRTEEITGTGAQETQYF
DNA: TGTGCCAGCAGGACCGAAGAAATCACCGGGACAGGGGCCCAAGAGACCCAGTACTTC

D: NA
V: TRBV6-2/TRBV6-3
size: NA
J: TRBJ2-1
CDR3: CASTPRQAPYNEQFF
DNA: TGTGCCAGCACCCCTAGACAAGCACCATACAATGAGCAGTTCTTC

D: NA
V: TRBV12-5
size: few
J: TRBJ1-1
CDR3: CASGFDINTEAFF
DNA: TGTGCTAGTGGTTTTGACATTAACACTGAAGCTTTCTTT

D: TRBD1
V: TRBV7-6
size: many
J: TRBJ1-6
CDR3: CASSRGGRESPLHF
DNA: TGTGCCAGCAGCCGAGGGGGCAGGGAATCACCCCTCCACTTT

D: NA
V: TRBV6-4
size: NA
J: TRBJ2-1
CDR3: CASSDFPYNEQFF
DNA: TGTGCCAGCAGTGACTTTCCCTACAATGAGCAGTTCTTC

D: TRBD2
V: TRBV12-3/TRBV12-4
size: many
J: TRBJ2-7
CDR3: CASRPSGTGGYEQYF
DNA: TGTGCCAGCAGGCCTAGCGGGACGGGAGGATACGAGCAGTACTTC

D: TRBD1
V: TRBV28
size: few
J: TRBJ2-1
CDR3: CASSEDREVNEQFF
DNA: TGTGCCAGCAGTGAGGACAGGGAAGTCAATGAGCAGTTCTTC

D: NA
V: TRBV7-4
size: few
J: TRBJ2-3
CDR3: CASSPVTSTDTQYF
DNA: TGTGCCAGCAGCCCAGTAACTAGCACAGATACGCAGTATTTT

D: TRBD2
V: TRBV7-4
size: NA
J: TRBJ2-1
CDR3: CASSFSGGVYNEQIF
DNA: TGTGCCAGCAGCTTTAGCGGGGGGGTTTACAATGAGCAGATCTTC

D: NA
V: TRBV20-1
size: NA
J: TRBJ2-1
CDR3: CSATTSFSYNEQFF
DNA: TGCAGTGCTACTACTAGCTTCTCCTACAATGAGCAGTTCTTC

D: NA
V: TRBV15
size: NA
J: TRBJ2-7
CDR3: CVTSRDGTYEQYF
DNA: TGTGTCACCAGCAGGGACGGTACCTACGAGCAGTACTTC

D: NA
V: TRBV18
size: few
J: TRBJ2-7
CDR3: CASSFTLVEQYF
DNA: TGTGCCAGCTCATTTACCCTCGTCGAGCAGTACTTC

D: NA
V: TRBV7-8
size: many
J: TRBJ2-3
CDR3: CASSLQSSNVISTDTQYF
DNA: TGTGCCAGCAGCTTACAATCGTCGAATGTCATATCCACAGATACGCAGTATTTT

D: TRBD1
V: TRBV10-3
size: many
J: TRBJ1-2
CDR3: CAIMDRGNYGYTF
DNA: TGTGCCATCATGGACAGGGGTAACTATGGCTACACCTTC

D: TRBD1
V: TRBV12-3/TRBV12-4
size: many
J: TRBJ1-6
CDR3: CASSPTGVESPLHF
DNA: TGTGCCAGCAGTCCGACAGGGGTTGAATCACCCCTCCACTTT

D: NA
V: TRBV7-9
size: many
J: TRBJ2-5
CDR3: CASSFDRYQETQYF
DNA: TGTGCCAGCAGCTTCGACAGGTACCAAGAGACCCAGTACTTC

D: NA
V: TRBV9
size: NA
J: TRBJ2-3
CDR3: CASSVDGSTDTQYF
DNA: TGTGCCAGCAGCGTGGACGGGAGCACAGATACGCAGTATTTT

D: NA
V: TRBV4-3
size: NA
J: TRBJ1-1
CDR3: CASSQEAGRGNTEAFF
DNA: TGCGCCAGCAGCCAAGAGGCGGGAAGGGGGAACACTGAAGCTTTCTTT

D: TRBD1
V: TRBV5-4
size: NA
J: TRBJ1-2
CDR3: CASSLISDRNYGYTF
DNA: TGTGCCAGCAGCTTGATATCGGACAGGAACTATGGCTACACCTTC

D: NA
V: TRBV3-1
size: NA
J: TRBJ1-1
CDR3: CASAGAGQGTEAFF
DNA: TGTGCCAGCGCCGGGGCAGGTCAAGGCACTGAAGCTTTCTTT

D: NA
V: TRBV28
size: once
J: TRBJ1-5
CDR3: CAADRFNQPQHF
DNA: TGTGCAGCCGATAGATTTAATCAGCCCCAGCATTTT

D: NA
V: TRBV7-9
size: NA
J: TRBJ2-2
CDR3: CASSLPGEGANTGELFF
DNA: TGTGCCAGCAGCTTACCGGGGGAGGGGGCGAACACCGGGGAGCTGTTTTTT

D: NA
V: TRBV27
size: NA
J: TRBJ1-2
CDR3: CASSFLPGGAPGYTF
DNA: TGTGCCAGCAGTTTCCTACCGGGAGGGGCCCCTGGCTACACCTTC

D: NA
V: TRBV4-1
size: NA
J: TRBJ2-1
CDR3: CASSQEEQAGEDEQFF
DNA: TGCGCCAGCAGCCAAGAAGAACAGGCAGGGGAGGATGAGCAGTTCTTC

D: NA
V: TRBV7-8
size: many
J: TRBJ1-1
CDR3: CASSPSDHQDTEAFF
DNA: TGTGCCAGCAGCCCCTCGGACCACCAGGACACTGAAGCTTTCTTT

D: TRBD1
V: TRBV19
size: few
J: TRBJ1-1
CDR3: CASSMGQPMNTEAFF
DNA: TGTGCCAGTAGTATGGGACAGCCGATGAACACTGAAGCTTTCTTT

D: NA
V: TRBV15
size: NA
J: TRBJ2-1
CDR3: CATSRGAGIDAHEQFF
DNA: TGTGCCACCAGCAGAGGCGCCGGGATCGATGCACATGAGCAGTTCTTC

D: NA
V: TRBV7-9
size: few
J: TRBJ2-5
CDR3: CASSRGNQETQYF
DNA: TGTGCCAGCAGCAGGGGAAACCAAGAGACCCAGTACTTC

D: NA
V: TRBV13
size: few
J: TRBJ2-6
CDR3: CASSSRDSGANVLTF
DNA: TGTGCCAGCAGTTCTAGGGACTCTGGGGCCAACGTCCTGACTTTC

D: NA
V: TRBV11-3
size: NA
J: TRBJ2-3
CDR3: CASSPRRGGADTQYF
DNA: TGTGCCAGCAGCCCGCGGAGGGGGGGCGCAGATACGCAGTATTTT

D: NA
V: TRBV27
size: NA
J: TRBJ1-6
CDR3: CASSPPRAYNSPLHF
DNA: TGTGCCAGCAGTCCACCCCGAGCCTATAATTCACCCCTCCACTTT

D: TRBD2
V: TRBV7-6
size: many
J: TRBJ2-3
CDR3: CASSLAREGRLAGDPDTQYF
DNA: TGTGCCAGCAGCTTGGCCCGCGAGGGAAGACTAGCGGGGGATCCAGATACGCAGTATTTT

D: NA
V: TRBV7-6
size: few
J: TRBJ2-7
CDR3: CASSTRDSPDGYEQYF
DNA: TGTGCCAGCAGCACCCGGGACTCCCCCGACGGCTACGAGCAGTACTTC

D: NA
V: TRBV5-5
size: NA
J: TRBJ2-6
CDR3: CASSFGQVDFSGANVLTF
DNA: TGTGCCAGCAGCTTTGGGCAGGTAGACTTCTCTGGGGCCAACGTCCTGACTTTC

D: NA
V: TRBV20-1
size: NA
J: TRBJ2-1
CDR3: CSADPRSSYNEQFF
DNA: TGCAGTGCTGACCCTAGGAGCTCCTACAATGAGCAGTTCTTC

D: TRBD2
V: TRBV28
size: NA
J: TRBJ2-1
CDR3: CASSLTSGGAARDNKQFF
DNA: TGTGCCAGCAGTTTGACTAGCGGGGGGGCCGCGAGGGACAATAAGCAGTTCTTC

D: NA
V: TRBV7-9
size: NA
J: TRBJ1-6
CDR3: CASSPGNYNSPLHF
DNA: TGTGCCAGCAGTCCCGGGAACTATAATTCACCCCTCCACTTT

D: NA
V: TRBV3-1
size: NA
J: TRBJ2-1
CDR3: CASSQDPGYDNEQFF
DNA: TGTGCCAGCAGCCAAGATCCCGGATACGACAATGAGCAGTTCTTC

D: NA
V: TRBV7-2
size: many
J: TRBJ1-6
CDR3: CASSLDRFENSPLHF
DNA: TGTGCCAGCAGCTTAGACAGATTTGAGAATTCACCCCTCCACTTT

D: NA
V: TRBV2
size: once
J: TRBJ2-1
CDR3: CASRAGPVFSGEQFF
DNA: TGTGCCAGCAGGGCGGGGCCTGTCTTTAGCGGTGAGCAGTTCTTC

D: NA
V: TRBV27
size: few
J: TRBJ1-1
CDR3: CASRTPGGTEAFF
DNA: TGTGCCAGCAGAACCCCGGGGGGGACTGAAGCTTTCTTT

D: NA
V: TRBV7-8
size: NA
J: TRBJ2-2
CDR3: CASSLPREGPHTGELFF
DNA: TGTGCCAGCAGCTTACCCCGAGAAGGGCCCCACACCGGGGAGCTGTTTTTT

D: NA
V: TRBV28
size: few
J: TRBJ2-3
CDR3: CASSLYRAATDTQYF
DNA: TGTGCCAGCAGTTTATACCGGGCCGCAACAGATACGCAGTATTTT

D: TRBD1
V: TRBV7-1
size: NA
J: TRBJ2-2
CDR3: CAEAGGPGELFF
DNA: TGTGCCGAAGCAGGGGGCCCCGGGGAGCTGTTTTTT

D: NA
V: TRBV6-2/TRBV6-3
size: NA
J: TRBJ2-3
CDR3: CASRLALTDTQYF
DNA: TGTGCCAGCAGACTGGCCCTCACAGATACGCAGTATTTT

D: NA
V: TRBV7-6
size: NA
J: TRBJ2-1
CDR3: CSSSLARLNLGGHLPNNEQFF
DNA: TGTTCCAGCAGCTTAGCTCGACTCAATCTGGGGGGACACCTTCCTAACAATGAGCAGTTCTTC

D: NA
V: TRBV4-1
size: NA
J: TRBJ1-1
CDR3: CASSQGRAAAFF
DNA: TGCGCCAGCAGCCAAGGACGAGCTGCGGCTTTCTTT

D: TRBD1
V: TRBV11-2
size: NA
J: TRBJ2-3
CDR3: CASSYRGRPTDTQYF
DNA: TGTGCCAGCAGCTACAGGGGGCGTCCCACAGATACGCAGTATTTT

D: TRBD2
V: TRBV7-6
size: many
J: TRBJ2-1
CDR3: CASSPGGPYNEQFF
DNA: TGTGCCAGCAGCCCGGGGGGGCCCTACAATGAGCAGTTCTTC

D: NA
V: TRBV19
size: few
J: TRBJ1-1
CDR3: CASSFLVTRMNTEAFF
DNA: TGTGCCAGTAGCTTCCTTGTGACCAGAATGAACACTGAAGCTTTCTTT